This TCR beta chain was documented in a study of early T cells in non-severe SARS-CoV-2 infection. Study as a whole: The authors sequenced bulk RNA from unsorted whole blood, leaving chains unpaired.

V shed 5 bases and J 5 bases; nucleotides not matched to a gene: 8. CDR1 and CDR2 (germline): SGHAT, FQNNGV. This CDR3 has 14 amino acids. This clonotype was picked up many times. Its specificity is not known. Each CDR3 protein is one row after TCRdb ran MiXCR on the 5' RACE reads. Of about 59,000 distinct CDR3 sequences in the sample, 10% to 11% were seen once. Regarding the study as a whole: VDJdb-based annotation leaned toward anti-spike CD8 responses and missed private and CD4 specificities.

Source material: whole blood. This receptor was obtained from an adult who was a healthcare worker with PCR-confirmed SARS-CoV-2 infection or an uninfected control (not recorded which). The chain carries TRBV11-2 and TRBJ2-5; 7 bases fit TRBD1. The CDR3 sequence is CASSPTGAAETQYF. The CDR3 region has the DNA TGTGCCAGCAGCCCAACAGGGGCGGCGGAGACCCAGTACTTC. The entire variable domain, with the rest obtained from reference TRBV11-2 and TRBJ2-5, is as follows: EAGVAQSPRYKIIEKRQSVAFWCNPISGHATLYWYQQILGQGPKLLIQFQNNGVVDDSQLPKDRFSAERLKGVDSTLKIQPAKLEDSAVYLCASSPTGAAETQYFGPGTRLLVL.